Reported below is one T cell receptor (beta chain). The sample belongs to a study of blood T cell repertoires in COVID-19. Whole-study context: From T cells, B-cell-depleted T cells, or PBMCs came the material, which was cDNA or gDNA.

CDR1 is MNHNY and CDR2 is SVGAGI in the germline V gene (reference sequence). This CDR3 has 14 residues. The V gene end was trimmed by 4 bases and the J gene end by 4 bases; junction bases not matched to a gene: 5. This table comes from immunoSEQ multiplex PCR, and its TCRdb copy is limited to in-frame clones, with some not included. This table has under 200,000 clones, around 89% appearing once. Recruits, aged about 18 to 95 years, lived in about two dozen US areas. Grouping used clinical history reported by participants in a survey and questionnaire. Either two negative PCRs, clearance, or symptom resolution qualified Cohort 3 donors as recovered.

This chain uses TRBV6-6 with TRBJ2-5, with 8 bases aligning to TRBD2. Specimen: PBMCs or T cells enriched from blood (not recorded which). The source is a woman younger than 30 who had recovered from COVID-19. Here the CDR3 reads CASSSPGGLETQYF. In DNA form, the CDR3 reads TGTGCCAGCAGTTCACCGGGGGGGCTAGAGACCCAGTACTTC.